The present TCR beta chain was sequenced within a study of patients and donors after allogeneic stem cell transplantation (dated by TCRdb to about 2020). Libraries were constructed by RT-PCR. The listed sequencing device is NextSeq 550. TCRdb trimmed public reads at Q25 via fastp, called clones via MiXCR and kept in-frame beta chains. Rows are combined by CDR3 protein, so each entry shows the most common genes and DNA. This sample lists about 150,000 distinct CDR3 sequences; approximately 40% were detected once. 40% to 55% of the sample is held by the ten biggest clonotypes. This clonotype occurred a few times. Its cognate antigen has yet to be identified. Qualities for individual bases were not recorded, and no much larger clone is one base off. Taken from cysteine to phenylalanine, the CDR3 has 16 residues. Only CDR3 DNA remains: 48 bases, in frame from the first base. For this chain, trimming is 7 bases at the V end and 6 bases at the J end, and the number of junction bases without a gene match is 16.

Sequencing was performed on blood, either unsorted or a sorted T cell fraction (not recorded which). The receptor was isolated from a human donor who was either an allogeneic HSCT recipient or a stem cell or donor lymphocyte infusion donor (not recorded which). It is not recorded whose cells these are; they may come from a transplant donor. The rearranged segments are TRBV12-3 or TRBV12-4 and TRBJ1-2, with 8 bases matching TRBD1. The CDR3 protein sequence reads: CASTPRGGQGHHGYTF. The sequenced DNA: TGTGCCAGCACCCCCCGGGGAGGACAGGGCCACCATGGCTACACCTTC.